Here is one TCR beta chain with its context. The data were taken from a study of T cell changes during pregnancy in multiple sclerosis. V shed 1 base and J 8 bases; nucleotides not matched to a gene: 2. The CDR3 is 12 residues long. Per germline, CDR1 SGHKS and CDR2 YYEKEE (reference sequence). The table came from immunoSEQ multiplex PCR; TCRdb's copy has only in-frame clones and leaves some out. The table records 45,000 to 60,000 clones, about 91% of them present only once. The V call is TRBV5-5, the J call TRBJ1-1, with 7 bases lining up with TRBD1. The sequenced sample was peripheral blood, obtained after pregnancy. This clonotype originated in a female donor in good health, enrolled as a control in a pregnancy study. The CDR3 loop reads CASSLLGQEAFF. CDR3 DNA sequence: TGTGCCAGCAGCTTGCTGGGACAGGAAGCTTTCTTT.